This TCR beta chain was observed in a study of cytomegalovirus exposure and HLA in healthy donors. Across the whole study: The same platform used for the approximately 670 first-cohort repertoires was also used for the 95 to 150 validation repertoires, as a later analysis reported. Study outcomes and limitations: Most observed TCR sequences were rare, whereas some public TCRs were detected in many donors. 150 to 200 TCR beta chains were listed as cytomegalovirus-associated. The classifier reportedly diagnosed cytomegalovirus status with high specificity and sensitivity.

Assay: immunoSEQ multiplex PCR; the TCRdb copy retains only in-frame clones and omits some. This sample yields some 140,000 clones, of which about 82% are seen a single time; 2% to 2.5% belongs to the top ten. As concerns this clone: Its antigen is not identified.

Germline V gives CDR1 SGHTA, CDR2 FQGNSA. The V end was cut by 1 base, the J end by 5 bases, with 11 bases between. This CDR3 is 14 amino acids long. The sequenced material came from PBMCs. The receptor's source is a human donor in good health. The chain uses TRBV7-2 and TRBJ2-5, with D possibly TRBD2 on 5 matching bases. CDR3 protein: CASSLGPPGETQYF. DNA of the CDR3: TGTGCCAGCAGCTTAGGCCCCCCGGGGGAGACCCAGTACTTC.